This T cell receptor (beta chain) stems from a study of chemoradiotherapy in HPV16-positive cancers (dated by TCRdb to 2021 to 2024). Describing the broader study: Functional T-cell assays on cells from a couple of HPV16-positive patients defined candidate HPV-specific T-cell clones and common TCR motifs. The study asked whether T-cell immunity to the HPV oncoproteins E6 and E7 changes during chemoradiotherapy and whether this immunity affects survival. Next, the candidate HPV-specific TCRs and motifs were followed in TCR repertoires from around 93 patients with HPV-related cancers. General study outcomes and caveats: Expansion of candidate HPV-specific clones and E7-related TCR motifs was observed in the tumor microenvironment during treatment, whereas no such expansion was observed for non-HPV-specific T cells. In HPV16-positive patients, expansion of HPV-responsive T cells during chemoradiotherapy was found to be associated with improved recurrence-free survival. The survival association was reported for HPV16-positive patients, and the functional definition of HPV-specific T cells was derived from only two HPV16-positive patients.

From the cysteine through the phenylalanine, the CDR3 covers 14 amino acids. Kept here is only the CDR3 DNA, which spans 42 bases and is read in frame from base 1. Sequences MGHDK (CDR1) and SYGVNS (CDR2) are obtained from the germline V gene. The junction shows trimming of 2 bases on V and 5 bases on J, plus 12 bases between the germline ends. Library generation was performed with the immunoSEQ multiplex PCR assay. In its TCRdb copy, this immuneACCESS table keeps in-frame sequences only and misses some clones. Where compared with another copy, unresolved V genes explain less than half of these, and the others have no known cause. The sample data list about 31,000 clones, and roughly 80% of these were observed just once. Approximately 5.1% of the sample lies in the top ten. Turning to this clone: Its recognized antigen is unknown. Base qualities were left out, and no much larger clone turns up one base away.

Repertoires were sampled repeatedly over the course of chemoradiotherapy, so clonal expansion could be followed in the tumor microenvironment. The sample in question was blood, obtained from a patient who underwent chemoradiotherapy. The chain joins TRBV25-1 to TRBJ1-2; the D segment could be TRBD1, given 6 matching bases. The source of this sequence is a human donor with HPV-associated anogenital cancer. The DNA sequence is TGTGCCAGCAGTGAAACAGGGATTCAGTATGGCTACACCTTC. This sequence encodes CASSETGIQYGYTF.